One sample yielded the 18 T cell receptor beta chains listed below, sequenced in a study of vaccination and CD4 T cells after COVID-19. The study sequenced cultured CD4+ T cell DNA using the Oncomine TCR Beta short-read assay. TCRdb reanalysed the PCR reads using MiXCR and keeps one entry per CDR3 protein. The sample lists 10,000 to 13,000 distinct CDR3 sequences, around 60% occurring once. These receptors are not linked to any known antigen. Treatment given: roughly 10-day PBMC culture with coronavirus spike peptide pools or control peptides (ViraFEST assay). Sequencing used CD4+ T cells from blood, cultured in vitro. The source of these receptors is a human donor who had recovered from COVID-19.

V is TRBV14 and J is TRBJ2-5; D may correspond to TRBD1 or TRBD2 (5 bases each). Looked up from germline, CDR1 is SGHDN and CDR2 is FVKESK. V lost 0 bases and J 7 bases, leaving 6 bases between the germline ends. CDR3 length: 12 residues. The CDR3 protein is CASSQDGGTQYF. The DNA of the CDR3 is TGTGCCAGCAGCCAAGATGGGGGGACCCAGTACTTC.

There are a few counts of this clonotype. The rearrangement uses TRBV20-1 and TRBJ1-2, with TRBD1 as a possible D gene (5 bases). Deletions cut 0 bases from V and 0 bases from J, with 8 bases between. Germline V gene lookup returns CDR1 DFQATT and CDR2 SNEGSKA (reference sequence). This CDR3 has 14 amino acids. The CDR3 nucleotides read TGCAGTGCTAGAGACGTGACAGCTAACTATGGCTACACCTTC. Amino acids: CSARDVTANYGYTF.

The chain employs TRBV27 and TRBJ2-7; 8 positions agree with TRBD1. With 2 bases clipped from V and 3 bases from J, the junction kept 9 bases outside the gene matches. The CDR3 sequence is 16 residues long. Germline lookup yields CDR1 MNHEY and CDR2 SMNVEV (reference sequence). CDR3 protein: CASSLLQGAVIYEQYF. Here the CDR3 DNA reads TGTGCCAGCAGTTTACTTCAGGGGGCGGTGATCTACGAGCAGTACTTC.

The chain is built from TRBV21-1 and TRBJ1-1; the table assigns TRBD1, which was not confirmed against the DNA. TRBV21-1 is designated a pseudogene. CDR3 length: 18 amino acids. CDR3 in amino acids: CASSKVKGDAPAGTEAFF. Written as DNA, the CDR3 is TGTGCCAGCAGCAAAGTTAAGGGGGACGCCCCAGCGGGGACTGAAGCTTTCTTT.

V usage is TRBV29-1 and J usage is TRBJ2-3; D remains ambiguous. Trimming shortened V by 0 bases and J by 4 bases, and 8 bases separated the two germline ends. The CDR3 length is 13 residues. CDR1 SQVTM and CDR2 ANQGSEA come from the germline V gene. The DNA of the CDR3 is TGCAGCGTTGAAGATGTGGGGTCAGATACGCAGTATTTT. It yields the protein CSVEDVGSDTQYF.

This clonotype occurred a few times. This sequence joins TRBV7-9 and TRBJ1-2; D gene unclear. The V gene's germline CDR1 is SEHNR and CDR2 FQNEAQ (reference sequence). Trimming shortened V by 0 bases and J by 8 bases, and 4 bases separated the two germline ends. The CDR3 has 11 residues. The CDR3 bases are TGTGCCAGCAGCTTAGCGCTCGGCTACACCTTC. It codes for CASSLALGYTF. The full variable domain, rest sourced from reference TRBV7-9 and TRBJ1-2, is DTGVSQNPRHKITKRGQNVTFRCDPISEHNRLYWYRQTLGQGPEFLTYFQNEAQLEKSRLLSDRFSAERPKGSFSTLEIQRTEQGDSAMYLCASSLALGYTFGSGTRLTVV.

By frequency in the sample, this clonotype is medium-sized. The chain carries TRBV12-3 or TRBV12-4 and TRBJ2-1; D is perhaps TRBD2 (5 bases). Between the trimmed V and J ends, which lost 8 bases and 9 bases, there was a span of 14 bases. The CDR3 totals 12 residues. The CDR3 reads CASGKLEGEQFF. The CDR3 bases are TGTGCCAGCGGCAAACTCGAGGGTGAGCAGTTCTTC.

The chain links TRBV20-1 to TRBJ2-1, with D possibly matching TRBD2 (6 bases). Gene TRBJ2-7 matches the end of the DNA better, so the J call may be wrong. This CDR3 comprises 15 residues. Germline V gene data show CDR1 as DFQATT and CDR2 as SNEGSKA (reference sequence). CDR3 sequence (DNA): TGCAGTGCTAGAGATCCCCGGACTATCTCCTACGAGCAGTACTTC. It encodes CSARDPRTISYEQYF.

This clonotype was counted between two and nine times. The J gene is TRBJ1-5, the V gene TRBV19; TRBD1 agrees at 9 bases. Germline V gene lookup returns CDR1 LNHDA and CDR2 SQIVND (reference sequence). There are 15 residues in the CDR3. V gave up 8 bases and J gave up 3 bases; unmatched junction bases: 8. The DNA for the CDR3 is TGTGCCAGTCGGGGACAGGGACCGTCCAATCAGCCCCAGCATTTT. It translates to CASRGQGPSNQPQHF.

Regarding this clonotype: A junction boundary mismatches the germline segment, possibly from a read error. V gene TRBV9 combines with J gene TRBJ1-2, with 10 bases identical to TRBD1. Germline V lookup: CDR1 SGDLS, CDR2 YYNGEE. CDR3 length: 16 amino acids. CDR3 coding DNA: TGTGCCAGCAGTGTAGACCGGGACAGGGGACGCTATGGCTACACCTTC. Protein: CASSVDRDRGRYGYTF.

This clonotype came up once. The chain has TRBV19 and TRBJ2-5; the D gene is possibly TRBD2 (5 bases). This CDR3 region has 18 residues. In germline, CDR1 is LNHDA, CDR2 SQIVND (reference sequence). Trimming removed 3 bases at V and 2 bases at J, with 22 bases between. The DNA of the CDR3 is TGTGCCAGTAGTATTGTCCCCGAAACGGGGTTGAGGCAAGAGACCCAGTACTTC. Encoded protein: CASSIVPETGLRQETQYF.

In its sample, this clonotype was seen a few times. The rearrangement uses TRBV28 and TRBJ2-5, with unresolved D. Trimming cost V 6 bases and J 2 bases, with 10 bases left between them. Looked up from germline, CDR1 is MDHEN and CDR2 is SYDVKM. This CDR3 has 13 amino acids. CDR3 DNA: TGTGCCAGCAGCCCCCCGGCGCAAGAGACCCAGTACTTC. Residues: CASSPPAQETQYF.

The chain has TRBV2 and TRBJ1-5; D is unclear. The CDR3 length is 13 residues. Germline V gene data show CDR1 as SNHLY and CDR2 as FYNNEI. Trimming shortened V by 4 bases and J by 9 bases, and 13 bases separated the two germline ends. The CDR3 DNA follows: TGTGCCAGCAGTGTTTCCCTACTTGGGCCCCAGCATTTT. Translated, it gives CASSVSLLGPQHF.

The V and J genes are TRBV20-1 and TRBJ2-1; TRBD2 agrees at 7 bases. The CDR3 loop spans 14 amino acids. Germline V gene sequence: CDR1 DFQATT, CDR2 SNEGSKA (reference sequence). After removal of 2 bases from V and 10 bases from J, the junction contained 11 bases not matched to a gene. The CDR3 loop is CSARRPGLTGEQFF. The CDR3 coding sequence is TGCAGTGCTAGACGACCGGGACTAACCGGGGAGCAGTTCTTC.

CDR3 bases: TGTGCCAGTAGCGGGGGGCGGACAGATACGCAGTATTTT. As protein: CASSGGRTDTQYF. The chain has TRBV19 and TRBJ2-3, with D maybe TRBD2 (7 bases). The CDR3 runs 13 residues. Trimming took 6 bases from V and 3 from J, leaving 10 bases between them. Per the germline V gene, CDR1 is LNHDA and CDR2 is SQIVND (reference sequence).

This chain links TRBV2 with TRBJ2-3, with D unresolved. The CDR3 is made up of 12 amino acids. Germline V gives CDR1 SNHLY, CDR2 FYNNEI. The V gene lost 5 bases and the J gene lost 5 bases, with 8 bases spanning the gap. In DNA, the CDR3 is TGTGCCAGCAGTCGATCTAGAGATACGCAGTATTTT. This translates into CASSRSRDTQYF.

This CDR3 is CSASGGRDTEAFF. In nucleotides, the CDR3 is TGCAGTGCTAGTGGGGGAAGAGACACTGAAGCTTTCTTT. The chain is built from TRBV20-1 and TRBJ1-1, with D possibly matching TRBD1 (5 bases). The CDR3 is made up of 13 amino acids. V was shortened by 3 bases and J by 3 bases, with 11 bases between the two germline ends. Germline-derived CDR1 and CDR2 are DFQATT and SNEGSKA (reference sequence).

V usage is TRBV30 and J usage is TRBJ1-2, with unresolved D. Germline CDR1 GTSNPN, CDR2 SVGIG (reference sequence). Deletions cut 0 bases from V and 4 bases from J, with 12 bases between. This CDR3 is 14 amino acids long. The DNA of the CDR3 is TGTGCCTGGAGTGTAAAGGGTGCGGGCTATGGCTACACCTTC. This translates into CAWSVKGAGYGYTF.